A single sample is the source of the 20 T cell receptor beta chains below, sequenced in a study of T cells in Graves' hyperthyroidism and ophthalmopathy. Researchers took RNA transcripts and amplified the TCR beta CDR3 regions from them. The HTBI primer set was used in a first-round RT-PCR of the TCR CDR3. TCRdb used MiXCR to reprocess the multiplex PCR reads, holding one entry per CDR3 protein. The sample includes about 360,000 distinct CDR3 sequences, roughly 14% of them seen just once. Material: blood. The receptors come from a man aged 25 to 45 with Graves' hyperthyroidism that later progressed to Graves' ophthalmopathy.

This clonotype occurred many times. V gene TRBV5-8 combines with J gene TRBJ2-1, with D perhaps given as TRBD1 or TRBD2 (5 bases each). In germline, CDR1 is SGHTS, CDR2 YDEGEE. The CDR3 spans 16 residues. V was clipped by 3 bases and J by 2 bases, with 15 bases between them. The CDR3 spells CASSSSGTRAYNEQFF. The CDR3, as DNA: TGTGCCAGCAGCTCCTCAGGGACCCGAGCCTACAATGAGCAGTTCTTC. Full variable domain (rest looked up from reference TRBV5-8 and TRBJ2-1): EAGVTQSPTHLIKTRGQQATLRCSPISGHTSVYWYQQALGLGLQFLLWYDEGEERNRGNFPPRFSGRQFPNYSSELNVNALELEDSALYLCASSSSGTRAYNEQFFGPGTRLTVL.

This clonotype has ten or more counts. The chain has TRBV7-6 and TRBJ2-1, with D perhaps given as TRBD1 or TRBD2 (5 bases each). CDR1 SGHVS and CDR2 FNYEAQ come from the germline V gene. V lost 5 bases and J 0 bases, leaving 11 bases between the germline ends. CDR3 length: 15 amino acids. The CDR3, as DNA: TGTGCCAGCAGCATGGGGGTTCCCTCCTACAATGAGCAGTTCTTC. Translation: CASSMGVPSYNEQFF.

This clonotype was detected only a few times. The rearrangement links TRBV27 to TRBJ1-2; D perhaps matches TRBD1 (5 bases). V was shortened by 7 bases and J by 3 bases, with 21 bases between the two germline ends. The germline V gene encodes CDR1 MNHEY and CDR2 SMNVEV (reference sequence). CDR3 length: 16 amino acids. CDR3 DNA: TGTGCCAGCACTCCCAACGACAGAAGAAGAGACTATGGCTACACCTTC. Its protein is CASTPNDRRRDYGYTF.

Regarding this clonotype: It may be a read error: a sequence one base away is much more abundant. The CDR3 reads CAISYERYNEQFF. The CDR3 nucleotides read TGTGCCATCAGTTATGAACGGTACAATGAGCAGTTCTTC. The rearrangement uses TRBV6-2 or TRBV6-3 and TRBJ2-1; D gene ambiguous. The CDR3 totals 13 residues. Looked up from germline, CDR1 is MNHEY and CDR2 is SVGEGT.

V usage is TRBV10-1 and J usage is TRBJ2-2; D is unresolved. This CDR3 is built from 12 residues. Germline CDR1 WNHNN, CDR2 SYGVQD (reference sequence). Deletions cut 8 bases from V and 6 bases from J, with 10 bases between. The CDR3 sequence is CASETSAGELFF. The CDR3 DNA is TGCGCCAGCGAAACATCGGCCGGGGAGCTGTTTTTT.

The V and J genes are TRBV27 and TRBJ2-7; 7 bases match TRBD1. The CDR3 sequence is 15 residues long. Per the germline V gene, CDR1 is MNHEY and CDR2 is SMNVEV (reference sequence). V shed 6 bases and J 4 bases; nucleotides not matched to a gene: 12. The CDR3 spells CASSWTGGIIYEQYF. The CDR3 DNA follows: TGTGCCAGCAGCTGGACAGGTGGGATCATTTACGAGCAGTACTTC.

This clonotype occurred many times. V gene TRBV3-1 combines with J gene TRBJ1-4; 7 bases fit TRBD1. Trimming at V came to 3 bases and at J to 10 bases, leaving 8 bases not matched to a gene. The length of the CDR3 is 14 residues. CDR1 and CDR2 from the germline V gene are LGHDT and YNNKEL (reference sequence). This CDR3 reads CASSHAGTVGKLFF. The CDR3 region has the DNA TGTGCCAGCAGCCACGCCGGGACAGTCGGAAAACTGTTTTTT.

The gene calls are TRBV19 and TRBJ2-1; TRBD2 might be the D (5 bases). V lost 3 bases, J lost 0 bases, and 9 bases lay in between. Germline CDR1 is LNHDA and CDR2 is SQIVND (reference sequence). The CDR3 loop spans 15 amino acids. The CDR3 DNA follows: TGTGCCAGTAGTATTTTCCGGGGCTCCTACAATGAGCAGTTCTTC. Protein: CASSIFRGSYNEQFF.

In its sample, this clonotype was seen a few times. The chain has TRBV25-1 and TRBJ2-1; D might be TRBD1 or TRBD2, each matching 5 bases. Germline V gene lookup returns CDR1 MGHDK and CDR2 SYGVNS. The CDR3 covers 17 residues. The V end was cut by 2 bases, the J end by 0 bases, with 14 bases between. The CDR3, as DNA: TGTGCCAGCAGTGAAGAGGGGCCTCAATCCTCCTACAATGAGCAGTTCTTC. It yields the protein CASSEEGPQSSYNEQFF.

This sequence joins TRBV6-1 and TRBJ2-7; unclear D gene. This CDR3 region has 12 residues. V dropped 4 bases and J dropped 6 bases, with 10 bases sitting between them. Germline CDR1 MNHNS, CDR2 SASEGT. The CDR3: CASSGPWLEQYF. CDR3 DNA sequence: TGTGCCAGCAGTGGTCCCTGGCTCGAGCAGTACTTC.

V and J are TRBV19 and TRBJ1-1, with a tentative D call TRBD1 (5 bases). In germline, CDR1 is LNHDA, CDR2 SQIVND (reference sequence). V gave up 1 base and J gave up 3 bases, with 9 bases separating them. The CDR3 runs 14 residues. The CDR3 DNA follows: TGTGCCAGTAGTATAGTTCCAGGGTACACTGAAGCTTTCTTT. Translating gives CASSIVPGYTEAFF. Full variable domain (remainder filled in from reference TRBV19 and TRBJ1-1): DGGITQSPKYLFRKEGQNVTLSCEQNLNHDAMYWYRQDPGQGLRLIYYSQIVNDFQKGDIAEGYSVSREKKESFPLTVTSAQKNPTAFYLCASSIVPGYTEAFFGQGTRLTVV.

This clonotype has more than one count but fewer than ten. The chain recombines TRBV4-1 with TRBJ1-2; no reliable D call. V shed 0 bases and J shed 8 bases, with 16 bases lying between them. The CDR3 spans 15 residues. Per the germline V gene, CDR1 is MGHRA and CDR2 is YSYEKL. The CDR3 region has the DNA TGCGCCAGCAGCCAAGAGGTGGCGTCGGGAGAGGGCTACACCTTC. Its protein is CASSQEVASGEGYTF.

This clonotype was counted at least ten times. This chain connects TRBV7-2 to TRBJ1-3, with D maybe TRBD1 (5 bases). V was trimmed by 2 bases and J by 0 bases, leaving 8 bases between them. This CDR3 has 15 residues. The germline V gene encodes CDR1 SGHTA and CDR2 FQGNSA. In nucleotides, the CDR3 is TGTGCCAGCAGCTTAAACGGGGCCTCTGGAAACACCATATATTTT. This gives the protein CASSLNGASGNTIYF.

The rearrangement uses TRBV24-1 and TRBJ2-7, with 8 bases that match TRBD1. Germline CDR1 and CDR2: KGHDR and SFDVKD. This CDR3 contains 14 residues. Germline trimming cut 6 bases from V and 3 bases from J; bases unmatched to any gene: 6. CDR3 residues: CATSPGTGHYEQYF. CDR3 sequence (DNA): TGTGCCACCAGTCCCGGGACAGGTCACTACGAGCAGTACTTC.

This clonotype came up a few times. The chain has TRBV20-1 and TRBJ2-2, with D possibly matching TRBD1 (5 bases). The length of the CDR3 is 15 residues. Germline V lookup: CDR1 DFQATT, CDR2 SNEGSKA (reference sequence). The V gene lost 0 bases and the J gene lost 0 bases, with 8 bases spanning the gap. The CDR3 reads CSARDRESNTGELFF. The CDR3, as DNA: TGCAGTGCTAGAGACAGGGAATCGAACACCGGGGAGCTGTTTTTT.

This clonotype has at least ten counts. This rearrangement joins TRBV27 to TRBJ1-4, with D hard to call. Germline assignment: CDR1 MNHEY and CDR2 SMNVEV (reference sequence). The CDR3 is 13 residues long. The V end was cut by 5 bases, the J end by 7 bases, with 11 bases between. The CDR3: CASSAVGGEKLFF. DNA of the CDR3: TGTGCCAGCAGTGCCGTAGGCGGTGAAAAACTGTTTTTT.

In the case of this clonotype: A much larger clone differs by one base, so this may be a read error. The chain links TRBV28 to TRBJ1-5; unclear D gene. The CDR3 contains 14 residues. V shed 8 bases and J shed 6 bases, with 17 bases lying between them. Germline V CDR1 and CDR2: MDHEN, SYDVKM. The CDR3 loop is CASPCGEGSQPQHF. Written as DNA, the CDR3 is TGTGCCAGCCCCTGTGGTGAGGGCAGTCAGCCCCAGCATTTT.

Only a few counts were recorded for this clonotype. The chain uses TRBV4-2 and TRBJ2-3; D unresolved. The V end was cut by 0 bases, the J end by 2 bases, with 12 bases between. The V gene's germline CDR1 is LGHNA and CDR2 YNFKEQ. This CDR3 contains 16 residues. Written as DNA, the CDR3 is TGTGCCAGCAGCCAAGATCGGACCCCTCCCACAGATACGCAGTATTTT. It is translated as CASSQDRTPPTDTQYF.

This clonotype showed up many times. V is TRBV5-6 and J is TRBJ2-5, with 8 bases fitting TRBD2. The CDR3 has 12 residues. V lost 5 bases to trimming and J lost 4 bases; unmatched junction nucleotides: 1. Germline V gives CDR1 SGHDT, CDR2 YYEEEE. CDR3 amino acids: CASSLAGETQYF. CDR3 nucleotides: TGTGCCAGCAGTCTAGCGGGAGAGACCCAGTACTTC.

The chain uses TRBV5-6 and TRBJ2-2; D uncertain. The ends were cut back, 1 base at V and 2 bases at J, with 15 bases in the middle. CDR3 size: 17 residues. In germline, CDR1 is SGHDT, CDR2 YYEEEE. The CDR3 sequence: CASSLRWADPNTGELFF. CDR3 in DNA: TGTGCCAGCAGCTTGCGGTGGGCCGACCCTAACACCGGGGAGCTGTTTTTT.